The 9 T cell receptor beta chains below come from one sample, sequenced in a study of CD8 T cells in ankylosing spondylitis. General study findings and limits: Apparently characteristic of ankylosing spondylitis blood was a TCR beta motif (fewer than ten highly homologous variants).

Which antigens these TCRs recognize remains unknown. MiXCR, applied by TCRdb to the 5' RACE reads, yields one record per CDR3 protein. The data contain approximately 440,000 distinct CDR3 sequences, more than 15% of them singletons. Sequencing input: blood, either unsorted or a sorted T cell fraction (not recorded which). The receptors were gathered from a male donor with ankylosing spondylitis.

This chain uses TRBV11-2 with TRBJ1-2; weak D call: TRBD1 (5 bases). V was pared by 2 bases and J by 0 bases, with 13 bases between. This CDR3 comprises 16 residues. CDR1 and CDR2 (germline): SGHAT, FQNNGV. CDR3 sequence (DNA): TGTGCCAGCAGCTTAACCCCCGGGACGGCTAACTATGGCTACACCTTC. The encoded protein is CASSLTPGTANYGYTF.

The rearrangement links TRBV4-1 to TRBJ1-4; a possible D gene is TRBD1 (6 bases). The ends were cut back, 7 bases at V and 8 bases at J, with 17 bases in the middle. CDR3 length equals 14 residues. In germline, CDR1 is MGHRA, CDR2 YSYEKL. CDR3 sequence (DNA): TGCGCCAGCACCCCGACAGGTGCCGAGGAAAAACTGTTTTTT. Translated: CASTPTGAEEKLFF.

The chain uses TRBV7-2 and TRBJ2-7, with 8 bases that match TRBD2. J lost 2 bases, V lost 8 bases, and 8 bases had no gene match. The length of the CDR3 is 14 residues. CDR1 and CDR2 (germline): SGHTA, FQGNSA. CDR3 coding DNA: TGTGCCAGCCGGATAAGCGGGAGTCCCTACGAGCAGTACTTC. Protein product: CASRISGSPYEQYF.

This clonotype has only a few counts. The chain has TRBV6-2 or TRBV6-3 and TRBJ1-2; tentatively, D is TRBD1 (5 bases). The CDR3 totals 13 residues. Germline V CDR1 and CDR2: MNHEY, SVGEGT. The V gene lost 6 bases and the J gene lost 4 bases, with 12 bases spanning the gap. The CDR3: CASRVDRPYGYTF. CDR3 in DNA: TGTGCCAGCAGGGTCGACAGACCCTATGGCTACACCTTC.

The chain employs TRBV12-3 or TRBV12-4 and TRBJ1-1; TRBD1 aligns across 7 bases. The CDR3 contains 13 residues. V trimming: 5 bases; J trimming: 7 bases; junction bases outside the gene matches: 7. The CDR3 DNA reads as TGTGCCAGCAGTACAGGGGAACCACGTGAAGCTTTCTTT. Its translation is CASSTGEPREAFF.

This clonotype was detected a few times. This rearrangement joins TRBV29-1 to TRBJ1-1; 7 bases are a match to TRBD1. The V gene's germline CDR1 is SQVTM and CDR2 ANQGSEA. This CDR3 is built from 14 residues. V dropped 5 bases and J dropped 5; count of bases not matched to a gene: 11. CDR3 amino acids: CSVIGGRGLTEAFF. In DNA form, the CDR3 reads TGCAGCGTTATAGGGGGCCGGGGATTAACTGAAGCTTTCTTT.

V is TRBV9 and J is TRBJ2-2; D is unclear. Germline lookup yields CDR1 SGDLS and CDR2 YYNGEE. This CDR3 comprises 13 residues. Trimming stripped 2 bases from V and 3 bases from J, with 5 bases between. The CDR3 nucleotides read TGTGCCAGCAGCGTTGACTACACCGGGGAGCTGTTTTTT. This translates into CASSVDYTGELFF. Supplemented by reference TRBV9 and TRBJ2-2, the full variable domain reads DSGVTQTPKHLITATGQRVTLRCSPRSGDLSVYWYQQSLDQGLQFLIQYYNGEERAKGNILERFSAQQFPDLHSELNLSSLELGDSALYFCASSVDYTGELFFGEGSRLTVL.

V and J are TRBV9 and TRBJ2-3, with D perhaps TRBD2 (5 bases). The CDR3 has 15 residues. Deletions cut 0 bases from V and 1 base from J, with 9 bases between. Germline V gene data show CDR1 as SGDLS and CDR2 as YYNGEE. Here the CDR3 reads CASSVGTLRTDTQYF. DNA of the CDR3: TGTGCCAGCAGCGTAGGGACTTTACGCACAGATACGCAGTATTTT.

The CDR3 DNA is TGTGCCAGCAGCCACTCCCGGCCGACACCAGATACGCAGTATTTT. This translates into CASSHSRPTPDTQYF. This chain joins TRBV14 and TRBJ2-3; D remains ambiguous. Trimming removed 3 bases at V and 4 bases at J, with 14 bases between. This CDR3 is built from 15 residues. From germline, CDR1 is SGHDN and CDR2 FVKESK.